Only a few counts were recorded for the clone carrying this TCR beta chain. These data belong to a study of T-cell reconstitution after alpha-beta-depleted transplantation in children. Unique molecular identifiers featured in how the TCRbeta library was prepared. One entry per CDR3 protein, called by TCRdb with MiXCR from the PCR reads. The sample yields about 400,000 distinct CDR3 sequences, roughly 20% seen once. V lost 5 bases and J lost 4, with 14 bases in between. This CDR3 region has 14 residues. The receptor was derived from a human donor who donated a stem cell graft to a child with acute myeloid leukemia. The rearrangement links TRBV12-3 or TRBV12-4 to TRBJ1-2, with a tentative D call TRBD1 (5 bases). This specimen was PBMCs from the stem cell graft donor, taken from the stem cell graft. The DNA for the CDR3 is TGTGCCAGCAGTACCAGGGAGAAGGGCTATGGCTACACCTTC. Translating gives CASSTREKGYGYTF.